The 26 T cell receptor beta chains below were found in one sample sequenced in a study of shared clonotypes between healthy human individuals. TCRdb's table, derived via immunoSEQ multiplex PCR, lists solely in-frame clones and lacks some. This table holds some 2 million clones, around 96% found once. CD45RO-negative, CCR7-positively selected cells formed the naive CD8 fraction, excluding terminally differentiated effector memory CD45RA+ cells. Sequenced material: naive CD8+ T cells sorted from blood. The receptors stem from a man between 18 and 35 years old in good health.

In its sample, this clone was seen once. This chain joins TRBV27 and TRBJ1-2, with 7 nucleotides matching TRBD1. V dropped 5 bases and J dropped 8; count of bases not matched to a gene: 17. The germline V gene encodes CDR1 MNHEY and CDR2 SMNVEV (reference sequence). The CDR3 spans 16 residues. CDR3 sequence: CASSPERQGYLDGYTF. In DNA, the CDR3 is TGTGCCAGCAGTCCTGAACGACAGGGATACTTAGACGGCTACACCTTC.

The chain couples TRBV7-9 to TRBJ1-2; D might be TRBD1 (5 bases). In germline, CDR1 is SEHNR, CDR2 FQNEAQ (reference sequence). V lost 4 bases and J lost 6, with 15 bases in between. This CDR3 is 14 amino acids long. The CDR3 protein is CASSSRNVRDGYTF. The CDR3 nucleotides are TGTGCCAGCAGCTCAAGGAATGTCAGGGATGGCTACACCTTC.

The chain carries TRBV6-5 and TRBJ2-7, with TRBD2 identical over 7 bases. J was trimmed by 0 bases and V by 6 bases; bases with no gene match: 5. The CDR3 runs to 14 residues. Looked up from germline, CDR1 is MNHEY and CDR2 is SVGAGI. This CDR3 reads CASRFGRSSYEQYF. The CDR3 DNA reads TGTGCCAGCAGATTCGGGAGGAGCTCCTACGAGCAGTACTTC.

The chain combines TRBV6-1 with TRBJ2-7; 8 bases are a match to TRBD2. This CDR3 is 13 amino acids long. The germline V gene has CDR1 MNHNS and CDR2 SASEGT. The ends lost 5 bases at V and 6 bases at J; junction bases unmatched: 6. The CDR3: CASSPGLASEQYF. The CDR3 nucleotides are TGTGCCAGCAGTCCCGGACTAGCAAGCGAGCAGTACTTC.

The V and J genes are TRBV9 and TRBJ2-6; weak D call: TRBD1 (5 bases). The CDR3 has 17 residues. Per the germline V gene, CDR1 is SGDLS and CDR2 is YYNGEE. Trimming stripped 3 bases from V and 2 bases from J, with 15 bases between. CDR3 residues: CASSGQRGYAGANVLTF. CDR3 in DNA: TGTGCCAGCAGCGGACAAAGGGGTTATGCTGGGGCCAACGTCCTGACTTTC.

CDR3 residues: CASREGASSYNEQFF. The CDR3 DNA sequence: TGTGCCAGCAGGGAGGGGGCGAGCTCCTACAATGAGCAGTTCTTC. V is TRBV2 and J is TRBJ2-1, with D possibly TRBD1 on 7 matching bases. CDR1 is SNHLY, CDR2 FYNNEI, per germline. The ends were cut back, 6 bases at V and 0 bases at J, with 12 bases in the middle. This CDR3 contains 15 residues.

The gene calls are TRBV7-9 and TRBJ1-5; 8 nucleotides agree with TRBD1. V dropped 0 bases and J dropped 2; count of bases not matched to a gene: 0. The germline V gene encodes CDR1 SEHNR and CDR2 FQNEAQ (reference sequence). This CDR3 is 15 amino acids long. This chain's CDR3 is CASSLAGQGNQPQHF. CDR3 DNA: TGTGCCAGCAGCTTAGCGGGACAGGGCAATCAGCCCCAGCATTTT.

This chain joins TRBV9 and TRBJ2-2; 7 bases are a match to TRBD2. V was clipped by 3 bases and J by 1 base; unmatched bases: 6. Germline V gene data show CDR1 as SGDLS and CDR2 as YYNGEE. The CDR3 length is 16 residues. DNA of the CDR3: TGTGCCAGCAGCGATACAGCGGGGCAGAACACCGGGGAGCTGTTTTTT. This gives the protein CASSDTAGQNTGELFF.

The rearrangement joins TRBV27 to TRBJ2-7; TRBD2 aligns across 12 bases. Losses at the gene ends were 4 bases for V and 3 bases for J; bases not matched to a gene: 1. Germline V lookup: CDR1 MNHEY, CDR2 SMNVEV (reference sequence). The CDR3 has 14 residues. This chain's CDR3 is CASSSSGRDYEQYF. CDR3 nucleotides: TGTGCCAGCAGTTCTAGCGGGAGGGACTACGAGCAGTACTTC.

The chain combines TRBV7-2 with TRBJ2-1; 8 bases align to TRBD2. Germline V gene data show CDR1 as SGHTA and CDR2 as FQGNSA. The CDR3 extends over 16 amino acids. After removal of 6 bases from V and 2 bases from J, the junction contained 9 bases not matched to a gene. CDR3 in DNA: TGTGCCAGCAGTTACCTCGCGGGACTAGCCTACAATGAGCAGTTCTTC. Translating gives CASSYLAGLAYNEQFF.

The chain uses TRBV6-5 and TRBJ1-2, with 7 bases fitting TRBD1. Germline assignment: CDR1 MNHEY and CDR2 SVGAGI. J was trimmed by 4 bases and V by 6 bases; bases with no gene match: 8. The CDR3 sequence is 14 residues long. The chain's CDR3 is CASRLGGGGYGYTF. CDR3 DNA sequence: TGTGCCAGCAGGTTGGGAGGGGGCGGCTATGGCTACACCTTC.

The chain couples TRBV6-5 to TRBJ2-7; D possibly corresponds to TRBD2 (6 bases). Trimming pared 6 bases from V and 5 bases from J, leaving 11 bases between. CDR3 length: 12 residues. Germline CDR1 and CDR2: MNHEY and SVGAGI. The CDR3 is CASRNSGHEQYF. The CDR3 coding sequence is TGTGCCAGCAGGAATAGCGGCCACGAGCAGTACTTC.

V usage is TRBV6-5 and J usage is TRBJ1-1; unclear D gene. V gave up 2 bases and J gave up 5 bases, with 12 bases separating them. Per germline, CDR1 MNHEY and CDR2 SVGAGI. The CDR3 spans 14 residues. The CDR3 loop is CASSYNTGTTEAFF. In DNA form, the CDR3 reads TGTGCCAGCAGTTACAACACCGGAACGACTGAAGCTTTCTTT.

The chain recombines TRBV27 with TRBJ2-1, with TRBD1 matching over 8 bases. From germline, CDR1 is MNHEY and CDR2 SMNVEV (reference sequence). The CDR3 spans 17 residues. With 8 bases clipped from V and 3 bases from J, the junction kept 15 bases outside the gene matches. The CDR3 here is CASGTGTGGTGYNEQFF. Here the CDR3 DNA reads TGTGCCAGCGGTACGGGGACCGGTGGGACAGGCTACAATGAGCAGTTCTTC.

The chain carries TRBV7-6 and TRBJ1-1; D is unresolved. The CDR3 is 13 residues long. The germline V gene encodes CDR1 SGHVS and CDR2 FNYEAQ. Trimming took off 1 base at V and 7 bases at J, with 10 bases between the two ends. CDR3 sequence (DNA): TGTGCCAGCAGCTTAGGAGGCCCGGGTGAAGCTTTCTTT. Translated, it gives CASSLGGPGEAFF. The full variable domain, with the rest looked up from reference TRBV7-6 and TRBJ1-1, is GAGVSQSPRYKVTKRGQDVALRCDPISGHVSLYWYRQALGQGPEFLTYFNYEAQQDKSGLPNDRFSAERPEGSISTLTIQRTEQRDSAMYRCASSLGGPGEAFFGQGTRLTVV.

The chain combines TRBV13 with TRBJ1-2, with 7 bases that match TRBD1. The CDR3 extends over 15 amino acids. The ends lost 5 bases at V and 7 bases at J; junction bases unmatched: 13. Germline CDR1 and CDR2: PRHDT and FYEKMQ (reference sequence). The DNA for the CDR3 is TGTGCCAGCAGCCCACAGACAGGGCCGGAGACTGGCTACACCTTC. Translation: CASSPQTGPETGYTF.

This clone appeared once. The chain couples TRBV7-9 to TRBJ2-7, with 10 bases lining up with TRBD2. J lost 2 bases, V lost 5 bases, and 18 bases had no gene match. CDR3 length equals 19 residues. The germline gives CDR1 SEHNR, CDR2 FQNEAQ (reference sequence). The CDR3 spells CASSPGASGSLLDPYEQYF. DNA of the CDR3: TGTGCCAGCAGCCCGGGGGCTAGCGGGAGTCTCCTGGACCCCTACGAGCAGTACTTC.

The chain couples TRBV19 to TRBJ2-1; D gene uncertain. Germline V gives CDR1 LNHDA, CDR2 SQIVND (reference sequence). The CDR3 contains 14 residues. Trimming cost V 1 base and J 4 bases, with 8 bases left between them. The CDR3 coding sequence is TGTGCCAGTAGTATAGGTAACACATACAATGAGCAGTTCTTC. Protein sequence: CASSIGNTYNEQFF.

In regard to this clone: This CDR3 is also generated by other DNA sequences in the sample. The J gene is TRBJ2-1, the V gene TRBV13; the match to TRBD1 covers 9 bases. The germline V gene has CDR1 PRHDT and CDR2 FYEKMQ (reference sequence). CDR3 length equals 15 residues. V lost 4 bases to trimming and J lost 4 bases; unmatched junction nucleotides: 5. The CDR3 here is CASSSSGTGYNEQFF. In DNA, the CDR3 is TGTGCCAGCAGCTCCTCCGGGACAGGGTACAATGAGCAGTTCTTC.

The chain couples TRBV5-6 to TRBJ2-1; no definite D call. With 2 bases removed from V and 6 bases from J, the gap between germline ends came to 12 bases. Germline assignment: CDR1 SGHDT and CDR2 YYEEEE. The CDR3 loop spans 14 amino acids. The CDR3 region is CASSFSLKGNEQFF. The CDR3 nucleotides read TGTGCCAGCAGCTTCTCTCTGAAAGGCAATGAGCAGTTCTTC.

The V and J genes are TRBV11-2 and TRBJ2-5; 12 nucleotides match TRBD2. The junction had 8 bases not matched to a gene; V was cut back by 1 base and J by 5 bases. This CDR3 has 17 amino acids. Germline V CDR1 and CDR2: SGHAT, FQNNGV. The CDR3 region has the DNA TGTGCCAGCAGCTTAGGACTAGCGGGAGTGGTCTTTGAGACCCAGTACTTC. This gives the protein CASSLGLAGVVFETQYF.

The rearrangement uses TRBV15 and TRBJ1-5; TRBD1 matches 7 bases. With V trimmed by 5 bases and J by 4 bases, 2 bases remained unmatched. This CDR3 has 13 amino acids. Per the germline V gene, CDR1 is LNHNV and CDR2 is YYDKDF (reference sequence). The CDR3: CATSQQGNQPQHF. The CDR3 nucleotides read TGTGCCACCAGCCAACAGGGGAATCAGCCCCAGCATTTT.

This rearrangement joins TRBV6-6 to TRBJ1-4; 7 nucleotides line up with TRBD1. With 5 bases clipped from V and 7 bases from J, the junction kept 7 bases outside the gene matches. The CDR3 has 14 amino acids. CDR1 is MNHNY, CDR2 SVGAGI, per germline (reference sequence). The CDR3 sequence: CASSATGSGEKLFF. CDR3 DNA sequence: TGTGCCAGCAGTGCGACAGGGTCTGGTGAAAAACTGTTTTTT.

The V and J genes are TRBV6-1 and TRBJ2-7, with 8 nucleotides matching TRBD1. CDR3 length: 19 residues. Germline V gene data show CDR1 as MNHNS and CDR2 as SASEGT. V lost 1 base to trimming and J lost 3 bases; unmatched junction nucleotides: 17. The CDR3, as DNA: TGTGCCAGCAGTGAAGTTGTTTATGCCACGGGTGGACAGGGCTACGAGCAGTACTTC. This sequence encodes CASSEVVYATGGQGYEQYF.

The chain has TRBV6-1 and TRBJ1-2; 8 bases line up with TRBD1. The ends lost 3 bases at V and 2 bases at J; junction bases unmatched: 5. This CDR3 spans 15 amino acids. Germline CDR1 reads MNHNS; CDR2 reads SASEGT. The CDR3 is CASSEPRTGNYGYTF. The CDR3 coding sequence is TGTGCCAGCAGTGAGCCCCGGACAGGGAACTATGGCTACACCTTC.

The CDR3, as DNA: TGTGCCTGGAGGAGGGCTAGAAATGAGCAGTTCTTC. This sequence encodes CAWRRARNEQFF. The chain combines TRBV30 with TRBJ2-1, with a possible D match to TRBD2 (5 bases). This CDR3 contains 12 residues. Trimming left V 3 bases short and J 7 bases short, with 10 bases between. Germline V gene lookup returns CDR1 GTSNPN and CDR2 SVGIG (reference sequence).